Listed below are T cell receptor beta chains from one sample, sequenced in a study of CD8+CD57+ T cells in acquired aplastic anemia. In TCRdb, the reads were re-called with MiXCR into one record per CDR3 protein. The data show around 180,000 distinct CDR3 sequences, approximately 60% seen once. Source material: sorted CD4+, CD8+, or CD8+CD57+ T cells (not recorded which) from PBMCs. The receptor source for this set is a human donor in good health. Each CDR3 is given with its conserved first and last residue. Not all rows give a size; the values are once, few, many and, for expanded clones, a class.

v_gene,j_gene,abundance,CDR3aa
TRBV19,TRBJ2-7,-,CASSTRDSSYEKYF
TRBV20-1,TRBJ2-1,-,CSASHPSGGASNEQFF
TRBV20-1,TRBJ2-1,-,CSARDRTLAGEQFF
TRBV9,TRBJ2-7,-,CASSPRTGVGEQYF
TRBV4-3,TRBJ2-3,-,CASSQAREGITDTQYF
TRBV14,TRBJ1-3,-,CASSQIQGPYSGNAIYF
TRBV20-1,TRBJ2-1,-,CSAKDYNEQFF
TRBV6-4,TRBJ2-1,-,CASALAGGPVFEQFF
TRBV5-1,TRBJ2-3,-,CASSSNVLSTDTQYF
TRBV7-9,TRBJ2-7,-,CASSSERDTYEQYF
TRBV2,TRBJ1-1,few,CASRAWTGMNTEAFF
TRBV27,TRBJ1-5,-,CASSPGTGQEPQHF
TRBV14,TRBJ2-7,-,CASSQAGGGPEQYF
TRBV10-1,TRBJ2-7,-,CASSEPLSGTAGEQYF
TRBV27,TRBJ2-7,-,CASSFWGGSYEQHF
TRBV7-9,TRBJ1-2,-,CASSPPGAHGYTF
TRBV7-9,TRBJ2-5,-,CASSLGVNSGRVQETQYF
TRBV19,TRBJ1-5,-,CASSTGQPYQPQHF
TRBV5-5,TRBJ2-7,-,CASSNGRETYEQYF
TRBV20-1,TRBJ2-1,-,CSAKTVTGQFF
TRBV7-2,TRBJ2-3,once,CDSSNPDSTDTQYF
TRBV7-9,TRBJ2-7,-,CASSLVGLASYEQYF
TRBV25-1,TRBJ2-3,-,CASSEYPDTQYF
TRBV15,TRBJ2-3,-,CATSRDPRGSTDTQYF
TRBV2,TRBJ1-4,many,CASSEVEDNEKLFF
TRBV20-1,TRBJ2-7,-,CSATGTGRYEQYF
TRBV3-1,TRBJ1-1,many,CASSPVWWIDTEAFF
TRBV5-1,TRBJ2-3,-,CASSPASGGGADTQYF
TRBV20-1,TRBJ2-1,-,CSARRDRGRNEQFF
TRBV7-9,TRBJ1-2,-,CASSSDRDRGVYGYTF
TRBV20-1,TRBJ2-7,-,CSARASGRTYEQYF
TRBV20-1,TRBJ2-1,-,CSAGTRNEQFF
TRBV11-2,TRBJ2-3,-,CASPTDTQYF
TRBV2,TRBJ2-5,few,CASSYTRGETQYF
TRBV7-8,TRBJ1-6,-,CASSFSGPSSLHF
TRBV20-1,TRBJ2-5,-,CSATSHWTGGDQYF
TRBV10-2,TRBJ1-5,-,CASSERNQGAQPQHF
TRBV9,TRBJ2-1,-,CASSVLSYNEQFF
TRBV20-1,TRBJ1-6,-,CSARDRTISPLHF
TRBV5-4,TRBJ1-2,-,CASSSDSSLDYGYTF
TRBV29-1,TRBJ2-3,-,CSVEAPPTDTQYF
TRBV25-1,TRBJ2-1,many,CASSEWDSGNYNEQFF
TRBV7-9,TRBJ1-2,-,CASSSEGAGYGYTF
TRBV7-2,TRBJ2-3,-,CASSGTSPPDTQYF
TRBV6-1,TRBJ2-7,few,CASSWTGSSYEQYF
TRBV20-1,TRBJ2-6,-,CSARDTHSTGANVLTF
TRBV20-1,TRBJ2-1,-,CSASDGGPYNEQFF
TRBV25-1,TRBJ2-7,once,CASSAGSPSSYEQYF
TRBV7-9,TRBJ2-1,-,CASSLDGDLGYNEQFF
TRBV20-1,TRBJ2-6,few,CSASGDSGANVLTF
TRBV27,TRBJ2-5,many,CASSDDRAETQYF